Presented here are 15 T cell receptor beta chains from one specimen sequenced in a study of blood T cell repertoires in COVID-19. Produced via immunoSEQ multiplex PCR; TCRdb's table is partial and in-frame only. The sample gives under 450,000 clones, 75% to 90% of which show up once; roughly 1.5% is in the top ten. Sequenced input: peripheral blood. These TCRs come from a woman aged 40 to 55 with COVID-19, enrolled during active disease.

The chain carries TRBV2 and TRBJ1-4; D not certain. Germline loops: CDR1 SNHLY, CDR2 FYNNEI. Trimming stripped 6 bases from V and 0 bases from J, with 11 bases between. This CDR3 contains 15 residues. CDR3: CASSAFGATNEKLFF. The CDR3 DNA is TGTGCCAGCAGCGCTTTCGGAGCAACTAATGAAAAACTGTTTTTT.

The CDR3 coding sequence is TGTGCCAGTAGTACGTCAGGGGGGTTGAGCTCCTACAATGAGCAGTTCTTC. Translated, it gives CASSTSGGLSSYNEQFF. V and J are TRBV19 and TRBJ2-1, with D perhaps TRBD1 (7 bases). There are 17 residues in the CDR3. With 4 bases removed from V and 0 bases from J, the gap between germline ends came to 16 bases. Germline lookup yields CDR1 LNHDA and CDR2 SQIVND (reference sequence). Drawing the rest from reference TRBV19 and TRBJ2-1, the complete variable domain is DGGITQSPKYLFRKEGQNVTLSCEQNLNHDAMYWYRQDPGQGLRLIYYSQIVNDFQKGDIAEGYSVSREKKESFPLTVTSAQKNPTAFYLCASSTSGGLSSYNEQFFGPGTRLTVL.

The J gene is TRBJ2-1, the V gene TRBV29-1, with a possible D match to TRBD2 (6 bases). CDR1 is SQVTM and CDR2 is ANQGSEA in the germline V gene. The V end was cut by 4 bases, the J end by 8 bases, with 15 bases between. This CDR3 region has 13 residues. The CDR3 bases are TGCAGCGTTGTCCAGGGAGGTGTGGATGAGCAGTTCTTC. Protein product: CSVVQGGVDEQFF.

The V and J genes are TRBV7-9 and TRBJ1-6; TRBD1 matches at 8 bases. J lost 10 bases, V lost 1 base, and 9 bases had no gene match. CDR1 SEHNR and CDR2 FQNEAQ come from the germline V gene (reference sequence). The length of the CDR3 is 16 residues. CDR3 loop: CASSLVPGQAESPLHF. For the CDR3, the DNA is TGTGCCAGCAGCTTAGTCCCGGGACAGGCGGAATCACCCCTCCACTTT.

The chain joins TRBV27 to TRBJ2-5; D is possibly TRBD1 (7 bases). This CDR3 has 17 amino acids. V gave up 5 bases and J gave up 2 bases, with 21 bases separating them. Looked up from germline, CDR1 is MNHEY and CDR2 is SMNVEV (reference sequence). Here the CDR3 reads CASSLLRQGLLQETQYF. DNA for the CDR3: TGTGCCAGCAGTCTCCTCCGACAGGGACTTTTACAAGAGACCCAGTACTTC.

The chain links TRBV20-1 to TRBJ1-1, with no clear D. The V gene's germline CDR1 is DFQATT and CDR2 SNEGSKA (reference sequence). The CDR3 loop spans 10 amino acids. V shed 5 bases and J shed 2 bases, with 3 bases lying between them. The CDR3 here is CSAQNTEAFF. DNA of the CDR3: TGCAGTGCTCAAAACACTGAAGCTTTCTTT.

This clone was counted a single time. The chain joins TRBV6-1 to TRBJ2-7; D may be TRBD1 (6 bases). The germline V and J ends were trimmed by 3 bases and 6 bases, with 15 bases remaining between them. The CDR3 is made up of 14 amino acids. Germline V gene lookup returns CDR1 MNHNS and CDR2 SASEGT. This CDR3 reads CASSEAGTIREQYF. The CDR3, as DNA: TGTGCCAGCAGTGAGGCAGGGACAATTCGCGAGCAGTACTTC.

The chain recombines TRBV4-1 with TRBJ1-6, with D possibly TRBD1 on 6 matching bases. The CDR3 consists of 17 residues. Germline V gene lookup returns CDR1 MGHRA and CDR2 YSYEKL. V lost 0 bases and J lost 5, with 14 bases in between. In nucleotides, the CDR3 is TGCGCCAGCAGCCAAGATGGGGGGGCTCCTAATAATTCACCCCTCCACTTT. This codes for CASSQDGGAPNNSPLHF.

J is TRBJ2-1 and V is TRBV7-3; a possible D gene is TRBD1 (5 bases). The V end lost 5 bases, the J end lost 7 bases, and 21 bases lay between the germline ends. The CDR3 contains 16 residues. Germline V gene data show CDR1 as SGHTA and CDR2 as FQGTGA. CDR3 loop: CASSRGWGPGTNEQFF. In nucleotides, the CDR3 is TGTGCCAGCAGCCGCGGTTGGGGCCCGGGCACGAATGAGCAGTTCTTC.

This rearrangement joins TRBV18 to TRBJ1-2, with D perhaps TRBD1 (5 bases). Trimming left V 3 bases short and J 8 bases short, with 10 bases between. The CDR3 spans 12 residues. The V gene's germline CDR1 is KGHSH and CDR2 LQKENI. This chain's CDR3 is CASSPPGPGYTF. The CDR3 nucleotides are TGTGCCAGCTCACCCCCAGGGCCGGGCTACACCTTC.

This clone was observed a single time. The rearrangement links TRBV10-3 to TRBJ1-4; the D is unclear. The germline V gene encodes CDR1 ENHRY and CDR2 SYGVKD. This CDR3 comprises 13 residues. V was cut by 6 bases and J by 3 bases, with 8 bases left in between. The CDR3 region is CAIRGASNEKLFF. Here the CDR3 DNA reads TGTGCCATCAGGGGCGCCTCTAATGAAAAACTGTTTTTT.

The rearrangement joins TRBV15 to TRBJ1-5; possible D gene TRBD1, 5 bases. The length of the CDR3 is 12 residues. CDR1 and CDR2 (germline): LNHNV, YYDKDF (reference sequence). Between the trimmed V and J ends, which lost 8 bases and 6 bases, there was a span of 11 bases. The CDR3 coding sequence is TGTGCCACCGGAATTGGGGCTCAGCCCCAGCATTTT. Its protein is CATGIGAQPQHF.

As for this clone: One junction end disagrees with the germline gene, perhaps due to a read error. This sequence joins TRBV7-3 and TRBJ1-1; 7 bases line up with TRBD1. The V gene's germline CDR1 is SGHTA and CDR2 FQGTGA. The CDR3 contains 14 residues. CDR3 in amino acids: CASSFRGSYEPLIF. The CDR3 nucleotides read TGTGCCAGCAGCTTCAGGGGGAGCTATGAGCCCTTGATTTTT.

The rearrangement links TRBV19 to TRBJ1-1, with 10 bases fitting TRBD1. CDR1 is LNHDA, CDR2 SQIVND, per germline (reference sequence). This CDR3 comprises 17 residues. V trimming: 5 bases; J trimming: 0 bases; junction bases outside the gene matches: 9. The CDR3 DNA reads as TGTGCCAGTAGTGCCCCGGGACAGGGGCCGATGAACACTGAAGCTTTCTTT. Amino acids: CASSAPGQGPMNTEAFF.

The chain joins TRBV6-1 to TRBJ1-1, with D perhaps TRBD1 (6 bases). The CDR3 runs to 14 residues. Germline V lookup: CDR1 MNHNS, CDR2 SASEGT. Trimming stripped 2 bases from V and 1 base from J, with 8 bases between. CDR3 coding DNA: TGTGCCAGCAGTGAACCAGGGGCGAACACTGAAGCTTTCTTT. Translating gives CASSEPGANTEAFF.